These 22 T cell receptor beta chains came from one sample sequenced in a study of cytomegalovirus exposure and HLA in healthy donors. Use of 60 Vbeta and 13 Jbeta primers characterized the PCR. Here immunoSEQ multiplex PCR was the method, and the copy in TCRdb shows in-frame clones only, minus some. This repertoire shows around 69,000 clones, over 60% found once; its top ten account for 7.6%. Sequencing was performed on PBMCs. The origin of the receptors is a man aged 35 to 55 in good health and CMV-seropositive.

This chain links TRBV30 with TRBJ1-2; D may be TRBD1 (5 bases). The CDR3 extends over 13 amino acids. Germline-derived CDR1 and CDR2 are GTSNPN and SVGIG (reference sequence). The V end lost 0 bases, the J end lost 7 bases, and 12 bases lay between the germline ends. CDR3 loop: CAWSVQGAVGYTF. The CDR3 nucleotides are TGTGCCTGGAGTGTACAAGGGGCTGTTGGCTACACCTTC.

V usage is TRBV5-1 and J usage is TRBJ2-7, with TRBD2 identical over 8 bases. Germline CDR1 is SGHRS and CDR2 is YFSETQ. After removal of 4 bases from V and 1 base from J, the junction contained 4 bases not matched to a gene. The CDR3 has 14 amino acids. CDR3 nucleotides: TGCGCCAGCAGCCCGGGGACTAGTTCCTACGAGCAGTACTTC. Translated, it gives CASSPGTSSYEQYF. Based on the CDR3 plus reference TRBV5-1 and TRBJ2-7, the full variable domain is KAGVTQTPRYLIKTRGQQVTLSCSPISGHRSVSWYQQTPGQGLQFLFEYFSETQRNKGNFPGRFSGRQFSNSRSEMNVSTLELGDSALYLCASSPGTSSYEQYFGPGTRLTVT.

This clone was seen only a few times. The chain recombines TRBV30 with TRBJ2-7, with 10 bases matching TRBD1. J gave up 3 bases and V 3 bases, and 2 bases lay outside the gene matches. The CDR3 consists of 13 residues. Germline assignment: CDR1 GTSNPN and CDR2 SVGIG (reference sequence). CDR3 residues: CAWRGTGVYEQYF. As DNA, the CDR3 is TGTGCCTGGAGGGGGACAGGGGTCTACGAGCAGTACTTC.

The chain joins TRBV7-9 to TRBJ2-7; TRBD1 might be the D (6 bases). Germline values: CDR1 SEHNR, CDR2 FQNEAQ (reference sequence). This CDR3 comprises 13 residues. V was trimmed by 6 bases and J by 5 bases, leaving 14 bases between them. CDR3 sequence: CASSVQGIHEQYF. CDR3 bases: TGTGCCAGCAGTGTACAGGGTATTCACGAGCAGTACTTC.

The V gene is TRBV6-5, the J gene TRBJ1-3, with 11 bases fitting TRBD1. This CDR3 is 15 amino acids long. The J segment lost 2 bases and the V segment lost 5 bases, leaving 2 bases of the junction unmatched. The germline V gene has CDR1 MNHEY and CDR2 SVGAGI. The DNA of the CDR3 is TGTGCCAGCAGTGGGGGACAGGGGGCTGGAAACACCATATATTTT. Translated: CASSGGQGAGNTIYF.

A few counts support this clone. For the CDR3, the DNA is TGCGCCAGCAGCCAAGATCAAGGCTTGGGCCTAGGCTACACCTTC. Translation gives CASSQDQGLGLGYTF. This chain connects TRBV4-1 to TRBJ1-2; D not resolved. The CDR3 is 15 residues long. V lost 0 bases, J lost 8 bases, and 16 bases lay in between. Germline loops: CDR1 MGHRA, CDR2 YSYEKL.

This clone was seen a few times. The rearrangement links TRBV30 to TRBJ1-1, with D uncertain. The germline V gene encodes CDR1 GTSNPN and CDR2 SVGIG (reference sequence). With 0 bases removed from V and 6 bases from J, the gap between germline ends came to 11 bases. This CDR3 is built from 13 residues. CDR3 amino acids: CAWSVVYESEAFF. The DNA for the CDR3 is TGTGCCTGGAGTGTAGTATATGAGTCTGAAGCTTTCTTT. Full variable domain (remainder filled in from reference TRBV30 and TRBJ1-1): SQTIHQWPATLVQPVGSPLSLECTVEGTSNPNLYWYRQAAGRGLQLLFYSVGIGQISSEVPQNLSASRPQDRQFILSSKKLLLSDSGFYLCAWSVVYESEAFFGQGTRLTVV.

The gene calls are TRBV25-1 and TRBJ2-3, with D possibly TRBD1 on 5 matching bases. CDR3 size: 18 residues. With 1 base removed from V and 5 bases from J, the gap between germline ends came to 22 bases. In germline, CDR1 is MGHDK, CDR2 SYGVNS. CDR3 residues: CASSESLASSWGLDTQYF. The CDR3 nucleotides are TGTGCCAGCAGTGAATCATTAGCCTCTAGTTGGGGCCTAGATACGCAGTATTTT. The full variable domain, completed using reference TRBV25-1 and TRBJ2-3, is EADIYQTPRYLVIGTGKKITLECSQTMGHDKMYWYQQDPGMELHLIHYSYGVNSTEKGDLSSESTVSRIRTEHFPLTLESARPSHTSQYLCASSESLASSWGLDTQYFGPGTRLTVL.

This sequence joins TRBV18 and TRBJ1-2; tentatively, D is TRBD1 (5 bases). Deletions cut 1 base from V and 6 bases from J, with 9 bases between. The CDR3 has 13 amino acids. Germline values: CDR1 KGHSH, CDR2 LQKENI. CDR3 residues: CASSPRGGDGYTF. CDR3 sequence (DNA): TGTGCCAGCTCACCACGGGGAGGGGATGGCTACACCTTC.

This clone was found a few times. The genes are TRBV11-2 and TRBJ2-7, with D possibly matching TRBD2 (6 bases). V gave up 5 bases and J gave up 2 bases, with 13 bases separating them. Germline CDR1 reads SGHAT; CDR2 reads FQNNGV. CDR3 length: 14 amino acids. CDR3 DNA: TGTGCCAGCAGCCCCCGACTAGATACCTACGAGCAGTACTTC. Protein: CASSPRLDTYEQYF.

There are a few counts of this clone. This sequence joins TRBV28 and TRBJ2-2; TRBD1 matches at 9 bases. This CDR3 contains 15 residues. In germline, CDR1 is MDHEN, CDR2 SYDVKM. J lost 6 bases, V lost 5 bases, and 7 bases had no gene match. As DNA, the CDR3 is TGTGCCAGCAGTCCCGGACAGGGGAAGGCCGGGGAGCTGTTTTTT. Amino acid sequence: CASSPGQGKAGELFF.

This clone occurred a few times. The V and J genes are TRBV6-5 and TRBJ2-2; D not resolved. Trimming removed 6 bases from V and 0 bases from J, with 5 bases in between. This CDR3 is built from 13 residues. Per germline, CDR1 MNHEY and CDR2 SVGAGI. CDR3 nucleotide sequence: TGTGCCAGCAGCAACTCGAACACCGGGGAGCTGTTTTTT. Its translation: CASSNSNTGELFF.

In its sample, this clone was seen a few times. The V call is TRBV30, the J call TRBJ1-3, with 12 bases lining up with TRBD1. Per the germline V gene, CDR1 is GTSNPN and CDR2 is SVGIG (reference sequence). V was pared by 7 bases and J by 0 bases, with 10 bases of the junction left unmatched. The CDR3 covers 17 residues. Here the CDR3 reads CAFTGQGAVISGNTIYF. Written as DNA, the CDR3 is TGTGCCTTCACGGGACAGGGGGCCGTGATCTCTGGAAACACCATATATTTT.

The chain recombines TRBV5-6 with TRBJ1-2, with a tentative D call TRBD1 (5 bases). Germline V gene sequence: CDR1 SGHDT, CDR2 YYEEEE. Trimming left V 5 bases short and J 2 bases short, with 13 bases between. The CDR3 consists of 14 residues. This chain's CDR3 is CASSSQDSNYGYTF. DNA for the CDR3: TGTGCCAGCAGTTCTCAAGACAGCAACTATGGCTACACCTTC. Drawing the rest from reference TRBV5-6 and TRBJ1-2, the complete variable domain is DAGVTQSPTHLIKTRGQQVTLRCSPKSGHDTVSWYQQALGQGPQFIFQYYEEEERQRGNFPDRFSGHQFPNYSSELNVNALLLGDSALYLCASSSQDSNYGYTFGSGTRLTVV.

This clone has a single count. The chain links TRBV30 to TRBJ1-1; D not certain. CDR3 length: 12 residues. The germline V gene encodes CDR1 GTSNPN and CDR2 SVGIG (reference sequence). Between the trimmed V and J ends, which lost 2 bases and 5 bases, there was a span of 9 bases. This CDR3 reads CAWSPTVTEAFF. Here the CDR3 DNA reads TGTGCCTGGAGTCCCACGGTGACTGAAGCTTTCTTT.

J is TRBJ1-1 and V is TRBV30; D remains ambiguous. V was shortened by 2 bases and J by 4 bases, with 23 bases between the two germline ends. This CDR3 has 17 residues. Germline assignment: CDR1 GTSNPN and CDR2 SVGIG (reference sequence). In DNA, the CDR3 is TGTGCCTGGAGTAAGGGCCATGGTCCAGGACTGGGCACTGAAGCTTTCTTT. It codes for CAWSKGHGPGLGTEAFF.

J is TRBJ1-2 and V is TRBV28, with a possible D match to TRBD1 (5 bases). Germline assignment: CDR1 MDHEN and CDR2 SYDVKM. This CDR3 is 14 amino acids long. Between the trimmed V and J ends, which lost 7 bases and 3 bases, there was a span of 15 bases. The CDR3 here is CASTEAGGDYGYTF. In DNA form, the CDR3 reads TGTGCCAGCACCGAGGCCGGGGGGGACTATGGCTACACCTTC.

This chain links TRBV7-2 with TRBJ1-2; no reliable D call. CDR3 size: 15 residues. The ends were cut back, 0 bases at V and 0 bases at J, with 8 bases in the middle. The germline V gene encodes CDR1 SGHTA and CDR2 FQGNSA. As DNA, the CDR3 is TGTGCCAGCAGCTTAGCGGTCGGTACTAACTATGGCTACACCTTC. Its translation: CASSLAVGTNYGYTF.

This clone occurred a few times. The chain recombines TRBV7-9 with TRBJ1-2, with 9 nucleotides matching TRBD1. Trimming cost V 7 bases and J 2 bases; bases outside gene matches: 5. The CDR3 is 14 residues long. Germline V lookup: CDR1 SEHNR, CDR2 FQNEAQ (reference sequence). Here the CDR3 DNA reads TGTGCCAGCACCAAACAGGGGGCAAACTATGGCTACACCTTC. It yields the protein CASTKQGANYGYTF.

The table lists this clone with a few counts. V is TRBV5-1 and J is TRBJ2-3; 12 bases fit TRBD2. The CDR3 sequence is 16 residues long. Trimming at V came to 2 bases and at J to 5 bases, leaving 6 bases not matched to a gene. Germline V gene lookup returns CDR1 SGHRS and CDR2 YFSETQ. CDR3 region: CASSFELAGGRDTQYF. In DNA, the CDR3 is TGCGCCAGCAGCTTCGAACTAGCGGGAGGCAGAGATACGCAGTATTTT.

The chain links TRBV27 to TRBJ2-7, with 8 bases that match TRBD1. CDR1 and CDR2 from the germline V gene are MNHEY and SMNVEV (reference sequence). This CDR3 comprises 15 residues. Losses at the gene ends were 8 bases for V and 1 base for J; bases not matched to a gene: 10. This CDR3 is CASRRTGPPSYEQYF. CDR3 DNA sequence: TGTGCCAGCCGTAGGACAGGGCCTCCATCCTACGAGCAGTACTTC.

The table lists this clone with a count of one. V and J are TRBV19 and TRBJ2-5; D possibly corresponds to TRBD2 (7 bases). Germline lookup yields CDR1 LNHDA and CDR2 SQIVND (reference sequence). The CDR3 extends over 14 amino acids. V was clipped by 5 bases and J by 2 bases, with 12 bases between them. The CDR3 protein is CASSPAGQQETQYF. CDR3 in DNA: TGTGCCAGTAGTCCAGCGGGACAACAAGAGACCCAGTACTTC.